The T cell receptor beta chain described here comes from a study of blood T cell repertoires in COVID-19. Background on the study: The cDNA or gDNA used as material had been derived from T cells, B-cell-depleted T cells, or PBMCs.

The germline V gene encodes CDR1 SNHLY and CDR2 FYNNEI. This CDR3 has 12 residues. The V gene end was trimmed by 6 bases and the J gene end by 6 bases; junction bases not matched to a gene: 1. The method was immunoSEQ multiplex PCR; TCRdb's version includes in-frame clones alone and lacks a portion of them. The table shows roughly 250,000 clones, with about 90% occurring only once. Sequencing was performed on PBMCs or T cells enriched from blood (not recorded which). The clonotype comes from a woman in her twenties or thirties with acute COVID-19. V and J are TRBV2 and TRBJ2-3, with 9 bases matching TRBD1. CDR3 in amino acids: CASRGTGDTQYF. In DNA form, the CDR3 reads TGTGCCAGCAGGGGGACAGGGGATACGCAGTATTTT.